A single sample gave rise to the 25 T cell receptor beta chains below, sequenced in a study of cytomegalovirus exposure and HLA in healthy donors (TCRdb year 2017). Libraries were made using the immunoSEQ multiplex PCR assay. A mixture of 60 forward primers for TCR Vbeta segments and 13 reverse primers for TCR Jbeta segments was used in the multiplex PCR. TCRdb stores this immuneACCESS table with in-frame sequences only. Part of the clones is absent; in the studies checked, under half of the shortfall reflects unresolved V genes, and no reason is known for the rest. A total of under 200,000 clones appear in this sample, around 80% of them only once. Under 6% of the sample is held by the ten biggest clonotypes. Sequenced input: PBMCs. All receptors derive from a woman in her forties or fifties in good health and CMV-seropositive.

This clone was observed a few times. This chain connects TRBV5-1 to TRBJ1-1; tentative D call: TRBD1 (5 bases). Per the germline V gene, CDR1 is SGHRS and CDR2 is YFSETQ. Between the trimmed V and J ends, which lost 3 bases and 1 base, there was a span of 10 bases. The CDR3 is 14 amino acids. The CDR3 DNA sequence: TGCGCCAGCAGCTGGTTACAGGCGAACACTGAAGCTTTCTTT. It specifies CASSWLQANTEAFF.

The V gene is TRBV5-1, the J gene TRBJ2-7; 7 bases match TRBD1. CDR1 is SGHRS and CDR2 is YFSETQ in the germline V gene. The CDR3 length is 15 residues. J lost 0 bases, V lost 0 bases, and 3 bases had no gene match. CDR3 DNA: TGCGCCAGCAGCTTGGGACAGGGCCCCTCCTACGAGCAGTACTTC. Translating it yields CASSLGQGPSYEQYF.

The rearrangement uses TRBV4-1 and TRBJ2-1; D may be TRBD2 (5 bases). Germline assignment: CDR1 MGHRA and CDR2 YSYEKL. The CDR3 runs to 14 residues. V lost 1 base and J 15 bases, leaving 19 bases between the germline ends. The CDR3 nucleotides read TGCGCCAGCAGCCAAGGACCGGGAACTAGATATCCGTTCTTC. This gives the protein CASSQGPGTRYPFF.

This sequence joins TRBV6-5 and TRBJ2-2, with a tentative D call TRBD2 (6 bases). This CDR3 has 14 amino acids. The V and J ends lost 10 bases and 2 bases respectively, with 14 bases between them. Looked up from germline, CDR1 is MNHEY and CDR2 is SVGAGI. The CDR3 region has the DNA TGTGCCATCGGGGGACGGACCAACACCGGGGAGCTGTTTTTT. Residues: CAIGGRTNTGELFF.

The chain links TRBV4-1 to TRBJ2-3, with D maybe TRBD2 (5 bases). CDR1 and CDR2 (germline): MGHRA, YSYEKL. CDR3 length: 14 residues. V shed 1 base and J shed 4 bases, with 9 bases lying between them. Written as DNA, the CDR3 is TGCGCCAGCAGCCAAGGACTACTGCCAGATACGCAGTATTTT. The encoded protein is CASSQGLLPDTQYF.

This chain uses TRBV18 with TRBJ1-1; 10 bases match TRBD1. V dropped 3 bases and J dropped 5; count of bases not matched to a gene: 3. This CDR3 has 14 amino acids. CDR1 and CDR2 (germline): KGHSH, LQKENI. CDR3 in DNA: TGTGCCAGCTCACCTCGACAGGGGGCGACTGAAGCTTTCTTT. Protein product: CASSPRQGATEAFF. Based on the CDR3 plus reference TRBV18 and TRBJ1-1, the full variable domain is NAGVMQNPRHLVRRRGQEARLRCSPMKGHSHVYWYRQLPEEGLKFMVYLQKENIIDESGMPKERFSAEFPKEGPSILRIQQVVRGDSAAYFCASSPRQGATEAFFGQGTRLTVV.

The sample holds a few counts of this clone. The rearrangement uses TRBV4-1 and TRBJ2-1; the D is unclear. Trimming took 0 bases from V and 9 from J, leaving 9 bases between them. Germline V lookup: CDR1 MGHRA, CDR2 YSYEKL. CDR3 length: 13 amino acids. The CDR3 sequence: CASSQDLVGEQFF. Written as DNA, the CDR3 is TGCGCCAGCAGCCAAGATCTAGTCGGTGAGCAGTTCTTC.

The chain couples TRBV16 to TRBJ1-2, with D perhaps TRBD1 (5 bases). Between the trimmed V and J ends, which lost 5 bases and 8 bases, there was a span of 12 bases. Germline loops: CDR1 KGHSY, CDR2 FQNENV. This CDR3 contains 12 residues. DNA for the CDR3: TGTGCCAGCAGCACCCGGCGGGACGGCTACACCTTC. The encoded protein is CASSTRRDGYTF.

This clone was recorded once. The gene calls are TRBV11-3 and TRBJ2-3; 7 nucleotides match TRBD2. The trim removed 4 bases at V and 2 bases at J, leaving 6 bases unmatched. This CDR3 has 15 amino acids. Germline lookup yields CDR1 SGHNT and CDR2 YENEEA. The CDR3, as DNA: TGTGCCAGCAGCTCGAGAGGGAGGGACACAGATACGCAGTATTTT. This sequence encodes CASSSRGRDTDTQYF. Combining the CDR3 with reference TRBV11-3 and TRBJ2-3 gives the whole variable domain EAGVVQSPRYKIIEKKQPVAFWCNPISGHNTLYWYLQNLGQGPELLIRYENEEAVDDSQLPKDRFSAERLKGVDSTLKIQPAELGDSAVYLCASSSRGRDTDTQYFGPGTRLTVL.

The gene calls are TRBV5-4 and TRBJ2-1; the match to TRBD2 covers 8 bases. The V gene's germline CDR1 is SGHNT and CDR2 YYREEE (reference sequence). The CDR3 length is 16 residues. The J segment lost 0 bases and the V segment lost 4 bases, leaving 6 bases of the junction unmatched. CDR3: CASSAGGATSYNEQFF. The CDR3 DNA reads as TGTGCCAGCAGCGCCGGGGGGGCTACCTCCTACAATGAGCAGTTCTTC. Using reference TRBV5-4 and TRBJ2-1 for the parts outside the CDR3, the full variable domain is ETGVTQSPTHLIKTRGQQVTLRCSSQSGHNTVSWYQQALGQGPQFIFQYYREEENGRGNFPPRFSGLQFPNYSSELNVNALELDDSALYLCASSAGGATSYNEQFFGPGTRLTVL.

There are a few counts of this clone. The chain uses TRBV9 and TRBJ2-3; 11 nucleotides align to TRBD2. V gave up 1 base and J gave up 0 bases; unmatched junction bases: 10. This CDR3 has 19 residues. Germline CDR1 SGDLS, CDR2 YYNGEE. The chain's CDR3 is CASSVSLGLAVLSTDTQYF. The CDR3 bases are TGTGCCAGCAGCGTAAGTTTGGGACTAGCGGTCCTCAGCACAGATACGCAGTATTTT.

The chain uses TRBV19 and TRBJ2-7, with 7 bases lining up with TRBD1. The CDR3 spans 17 residues. The V segment lost 4 bases and the J segment 4 bases; nucleotides outside the gene matches: 16. Germline V lookup: CDR1 LNHDA, CDR2 SQIVND (reference sequence). The CDR3 nucleotides are TGTGCCAGTAGTACAACCGCAACAGGGGAGTACCTTTACGAGCAGTACTTC. It encodes CASSTTATGEYLYEQYF.

The chain carries TRBV5-1 and TRBJ2-1, with TRBD1 identical over 10 bases. The junction had 2 bases not matched to a gene; V was cut back by 0 bases and J by 5 bases. This CDR3 region has 15 residues. Germline CDR1 and CDR2: SGHRS and YFSETQ. DNA for the CDR3: TGCGCCAGCAGCTTGGGACAGGGGGCCCACAATGAGCAGTTCTTC. Encoded protein: CASSLGQGAHNEQFF.

The V and J genes are TRBV18 and TRBJ1-2; 9 nucleotides line up with TRBD1. CDR3 size: 17 residues. CDR1 and CDR2 from the germline V gene are KGHSH and LQKENI. Germline trimming cut 2 bases from V and 1 base from J; bases unmatched to any gene: 8. The CDR3 loop is CASSPRGQGTLNYGYTF. Here the CDR3 DNA reads TGTGCCAGCTCACCAAGAGGACAGGGGACTCTTAACTATGGCTACACCTTC.

The V gene is TRBV29-1, the J gene TRBJ1-1, with D unresolved. The ends were cut back, 4 bases at V and 10 bases at J, with 10 bases in the middle. Per germline, CDR1 SQVTM and CDR2 ANQGSEA. This CDR3 contains 10 residues. Here the CDR3 DNA reads TGCAGCGTTGTATTTCCAGGAGCTTTCTTT. Translated: CSVVFPGAFF.

This clone was seen more than once but under ten times. The gene calls are TRBV6-5 and TRBJ2-5; a weak D match, TRBD1 (6 bases). The V end lost 6 bases, the J end lost 5 bases, and 10 bases lay between the germline ends. The CDR3 consists of 12 residues. Germline assignment: CDR1 MNHEY and CDR2 SVGAGI. The CDR3 is CASRGTTETQYF. The CDR3 DNA reads as TGTGCCAGCAGGGGGACAACGGAGACCCAGTACTTC.

About this clone itself: The same CDR3 also results from other DNA sequences found in this sample. This chain joins TRBV7-3 and TRBJ1-1; perhaps TRBD1 as D (5 bases). Trimming cost V 2 bases and J 2 bases, with 12 bases left between them. CDR3 length: 15 residues. Germline-derived CDR1 and CDR2 are SGHTA and FQGTGA. CDR3 in DNA: TGTGCCAGCAGCTTATCGGGGGGGGGAAACACTGAAGCTTTCTTT. Translated, it gives CASSLSGGGNTEAFF.

The rearrangement joins TRBV6-5 to TRBJ2-7; a possible D gene is TRBD1 (5 bases). The germline V gene encodes CDR1 MNHEY and CDR2 SVGAGI. The V end was cut by 0 bases, the J end by 3 bases, with 12 bases between. CDR3 length: 15 residues. Written as DNA, the CDR3 is TGTGCCAGCAGTTACTCGGTCGCGACAGACTACGAGCAGTACTTC. Translation: CASSYSVATDYEQYF.

This clone has just a few counts. Within the sample, other DNA sequences also encode this same CDR3. The chain recombines TRBV7-2 with TRBJ2-3; 11 bases align to TRBD2. Germline V gene sequence: CDR1 SGHTA, CDR2 FQGNSA. This CDR3 has 15 residues. V trimming: 1 base; J trimming: 3 bases; junction bases outside the gene matches: 0. CDR3 nucleotides: TGTGCCAGCAGCTTAGTAGCGGGGGGGACAGATACGCAGTATTTT. Translating it yields CASSLVAGGTDTQYF.

The chain combines TRBV7-2 with TRBJ1-2; D call uncertain. Germline CDR1 SGHTA, CDR2 FQGNSA. V was trimmed by 3 bases and J by 2 bases, leaving 4 bases between them. CDR3 size: 12 residues. CDR3 region: CASSFVNYGYTF. Here the CDR3 DNA reads TGTGCCAGCAGCTTTGTAAACTATGGCTACACCTTC.

V gene TRBV25-1 combines with J gene TRBJ2-7; maybe TRBD1 (5 bases). The V end lost 2 bases, the J end lost 6 bases, and 11 bases lay between the germline ends. The V gene's germline CDR1 is MGHDK and CDR2 SYGVNS. The CDR3 totals 13 residues. CDR3 DNA: TGTGCCAGCAGTGAAAGGGGTAGAGGCGAGCAGTACTTC. Translation: CASSERGRGEQYF.

The chain links TRBV28 to TRBJ1-1; TRBD1 aligns across 7 bases. The germline CDR1 and CDR2 sequences are MDHEN and SYDVKM. After removal of 4 bases from V and 7 bases from J, the junction contained 15 bases not matched to a gene. The CDR3 runs 16 residues. The CDR3 here is CASSSPGRGAQIEAFF. In nucleotides, the CDR3 is TGTGCCAGCAGTTCTCCGGGCAGGGGGGCCCAAATTGAAGCTTTCTTT.

This clone was detected a few times. This chain joins TRBV7-2 and TRBJ1-1; D is possibly TRBD1 (5 bases). Trimming shortened V by 2 bases and J by 8 bases, and 9 bases separated the two germline ends. In germline, CDR1 is SGHTA, CDR2 FQGNSA. The CDR3 loop spans 12 amino acids. This CDR3 reads CASSLRGREAFF. CDR3 DNA sequence: TGTGCCAGCAGCTTAAGGGGCAGGGAAGCTTTCTTT. Together with reference TRBV7-2 and TRBJ1-1, the CDR3 gives the full variable domain: GAGVSQSPSNKVTEKGKDVELRCDPISGHTALYWYRQSLGQGLEFLIYFQGNSAPDKSGLPSDRFSAERTGGSVSTLTIQRTQQEDSAVYLCASSLRGREAFFGQGTRLTVV.

The chain has TRBV10-3 and TRBJ2-3; a possible D gene is TRBD2 (6 bases). The CDR3 extends over 13 amino acids. The V gene's germline CDR1 is ENHRY and CDR2 SYGVKD. Deletions cut 7 bases from V and 2 bases from J, with 10 bases between. CDR3 loop: CAITGDSTDTQYF. The CDR3 DNA reads TGTGCCATCACCGGGGACTCCACAGATACGCAGTATTTT.

The chain couples TRBV19 to TRBJ2-7, with TRBD1 as a possible D gene (5 bases). The CDR3 spans 17 residues. The V and J ends lost 1 base and 4 bases respectively, with 20 bases between them. Germline CDR1 is LNHDA and CDR2 is SQIVND (reference sequence). Here the CDR3 reads CASSIGLVGRVPYEQYF. The CDR3 DNA follows: TGTGCCAGTAGTATAGGTCTGGTGGGGCGAGTCCCTTACGAGCAGTACTTC.